The 32 T cell receptor beta chains below were found in one sample sequenced in a study of CD8 T cells in Susac syndrome. The RNA, about 0.5 to 1 ug, was put through reverse transcription using random hexamers. TCRdb reprocessed the immunoSEQ multiplex PCR reads with MiXCR, giving one entry per CDR3 protein. The profile covers approximately 280,000 distinct CDR3 sequences, with 70% to 90% appearing a single time and about 0.11% taken by the ten largest. Sequenced input: CD8+ T cells from PBMCs. Receptor source: a human donor with multiple sclerosis.

In this sample, this clonotype turned up a few times. The chain joins TRBV7-9 to TRBJ2-7, with D perhaps given as TRBD1 or TRBD2 (5 bases each). Germline CDR1 is SEHNR and CDR2 is FQNEAQ (reference sequence). V was shortened by 1 base and J by 4 bases, with 14 bases between the two germline ends. CDR3 size: 15 residues. This chain's CDR3 is CASSLDGAPGYEQYF. CDR3 nucleotide sequence: TGTGCCAGCAGCTTAGACGGGGCCCCAGGGTACGAGCAGTACTTC.

This clonotype has more than one count but fewer than ten. The chain links TRBV6-1 to TRBJ2-3, with D uncertain. The V gene lost 1 base and the J gene lost 7 bases, with 9 bases spanning the gap. The V gene's germline CDR1 is MNHNS and CDR2 SASEGT. CDR3 length: 13 residues. The CDR3 is CASSEGNENTQYF. CDR3 sequence (DNA): TGTGCCAGCAGTGAAGGGAATGAAAATACGCAGTATTTT.

The chain combines TRBV10-3 with TRBJ2-3; 8 bases map to TRBD2. The J segment lost 0 bases and the V segment lost 4 bases, leaving 9 bases of the junction unmatched. The CDR3 has 17 amino acids. The germline gives CDR1 ENHRY, CDR2 SYGVKD. This CDR3 is CAISVLETGGSTDTQYF. The DNA for the CDR3 is TGTGCCATCAGTGTCCTAGAAACGGGAGGGAGCACAGATACGCAGTATTTT.

In its sample, this clonotype was seen a few times. The V gene is TRBV5-4, the J gene TRBJ2-4; D unresolved. Germline values: CDR1 SGHNT, CDR2 YYREEE (reference sequence). V lost 5 bases and J lost 9, with 12 bases in between. CDR3 size: 12 residues. DNA of the CDR3: TGTGCCAGCAGACAGTCTGGTCCCATTCAGTACTTC. Its translation is CASRQSGPIQYF.

This clonotype came up once. A junction end diverges from the germline sequence, so it may reflect a read error. The rearrangement joins TRBV5-6 to TRBJ2-5; tentatively, D is TRBD2 (6 bases). CDR1 and CDR2 (germline): SGHDT, YYEEEE. This CDR3 comprises 16 residues. CDR3 coding DNA: TGTGCCAGCAGCCCCGTCGGGGGAACGGATCAAGGGACCCAGTACTTC. Translated, it gives CASSPVGGTDQGTQYF.

The V gene is TRBV27, the J gene TRBJ2-3; tentatively, D is TRBD2 (5 bases). Per germline, CDR1 MNHEY and CDR2 SMNVEV (reference sequence). The CDR3 has 16 residues. Trimming left V 2 bases short and J 2 bases short, with 14 bases between. CDR3 nucleotide sequence: TGTGCCAGCAGTTTACTGAGGGTCCGGGACACAGATACGCAGTATTTT. Translation gives CASSLLRVRDTDTQYF.

CDR3 protein: CATLAEISYNEQFF. The CDR3 DNA reads as TGTGCCACATTAGCGGAGATCTCCTACAATGAGCAGTTCTTC. The V call is TRBV5-5, the J call TRBJ2-1; D perhaps matches TRBD2 (6 bases). CDR3 length: 14 residues. V lost 9 bases and J 0 bases, leaving 13 bases between the germline ends. CDR1 SGHKS and CDR2 YYEKEE come from the germline V gene (reference sequence).

The V call is TRBV29-1, the J call TRBJ2-1; 12 bases agree with TRBD1. CDR1 is SQVTM and CDR2 is ANQGSEA in the germline V gene. The CDR3 spans 18 residues. Unmatched junction bases numbered 18, after V lost 4 bases and J lost 8 bases. The CDR3 sequence: CSVAGQGAASGLWYEQFF. The CDR3 coding sequence is TGCAGCGTTGCGGGACAGGGGGCAGCTAGCGGGCTATGGTATGAGCAGTTCTTC.

This clonotype showed up just once. The CDR3 bases are TGTGCCAGCAGCACCAGGACAGCTGCGTACTCTGGAAACACCATATATTTT. This gives the protein CASSTRTAAYSGNTIYF. The gene calls are TRBV9 and TRBJ1-3; a possible D gene is TRBD1 (6 bases). Trimming left V 4 bases short and J 0 bases short, with 17 bases between. Germline V CDR1 and CDR2: SGDLS, YYNGEE. There are 17 residues in the CDR3.

This chain connects TRBV28 to TRBJ2-3, with a weak D call TRBD2 (5 bases). The germline V gene encodes CDR1 MDHEN and CDR2 SYDVKM. This CDR3 is 16 amino acids long. The V end lost 5 bases, the J end lost 3 bases, and 18 bases lay between the germline ends. The CDR3 sequence is CASSPTLQRITDTQYF. DNA of the CDR3: TGTGCCAGCAGTCCAACCCTCCAGCGGATAACAGATACGCAGTATTTT.

The V gene is TRBV28, the J gene TRBJ2-1; 7 bases match TRBD2. Germline values: CDR1 MDHEN, CDR2 SYDVKM. This CDR3 has 17 residues. J was trimmed by 5 bases and V by 2 bases; bases with no gene match: 12. This CDR3 reads CASSLAVSGEGNNEQFF. The DNA of the CDR3 is TGTGCCAGCAGTTTAGCCGTTTCGGGGGAGGGTAACAATGAGCAGTTCTTC.

The CDR3, as DNA: TGTGCCAGCAGTGAGCCACTAGCGACGGGGCTCAATGAGCAGTTCTTC. It translates to CASSEPLATGLNEQFF. J is TRBJ2-1 and V is TRBV6-1, with 7 nucleotides matching TRBD2. The CDR3 is made up of 16 amino acids. V lost 3 bases to trimming and J lost 6 bases; unmatched junction nucleotides: 11. Germline V gives CDR1 MNHNS, CDR2 SASEGT.

The chain carries TRBV6-5 and TRBJ2-7; D call uncertain. V lost 8 bases and J lost 4, with 15 bases in between. CDR3 length: 13 residues. CDR1 is MNHEY and CDR2 is SVGAGI in the germline V gene. CDR3 protein: CASRPQSHYEQYF. The CDR3 DNA sequence: TGTGCCAGCCGACCACAGAGCCATTACGAGCAGTACTTC.

This clonotype has just a few counts. For the CDR3, the DNA is TGTGCCAGCAGCCCCGCCTACGAGCAGTACTTC. It encodes CASSPAYEQYF. The chain joins TRBV11-2 to TRBJ2-7, with no clear D. Germline V gene sequence: CDR1 SGHAT, CDR2 FQNNGV. The CDR3 is made up of 11 amino acids. V gave up 5 bases and J gave up 2 bases, with 4 bases separating them. Combining the CDR3 with reference TRBV11-2 and TRBJ2-7 gives the whole variable domain EAGVAQSPRYKIIEKRQSVAFWCNPISGHATLYWYQQILGQGPKLLIQFQNNGVVDDSQLPKDRFSAERLKGVDSTLKIQPAKLEDSAVYLCASSPAYEQYFGPGTRLTVT.

This chain uses TRBV5-1 with TRBJ1-1; no clear D gene. Looked up from germline, CDR1 is SGHRS and CDR2 is YFSETQ. Trimming took 2 bases from V and 1 from J, leaving 12 bases between them. The CDR3 loop spans 15 amino acids. The CDR3 sequence: CASSFRGQSNTEAFF. The CDR3 region has the DNA TGCGCCAGCAGCTTTCGCGGGCAGTCGAACACTGAAGCTTTCTTT.

The rearrangement uses TRBV20-1 and TRBJ2-5, with 8 positions matching TRBD1. With V trimmed by 7 bases and J by 7 bases, 5 bases remained unmatched. The CDR3 covers 11 residues. Germline V CDR1 and CDR2: DFQATT, SNEGSKA (reference sequence). The DNA of the CDR3 is TGCAGTGTTGGGACAGGTTGGACCCAGTACTTC. Translation: CSVGTGWTQYF.

The chain carries TRBV3-1 and TRBJ2-3, with D possibly called TRBD1 or TRBD2 (5 bases each). The CDR3 length is 21 residues. V was pared by 4 bases and J by 5 bases, with 34 bases between. Germline CDR1 and CDR2: LGHDT and YNNKEL (reference sequence). The CDR3 loop reads CASSPPPGTGGRPLSRDTQYF. The CDR3 DNA reads as TGTGCCAGCAGCCCCCCTCCCGGGACCGGCGGACGACCCCTCTCGAGAGATACGCAGTATTTT.

This clonotype was counted between two and nine times. One junction end disagrees with the germline gene, perhaps due to a read error. V usage is TRBV19 and J usage is TRBJ1-6, with D tentatively TRBD1 (5 bases). Germline CDR1 and CDR2: LNHDA and SQIVND (reference sequence). This CDR3 has 14 amino acids. CDR3 sequence reads: CASSTGTVNSPLHF. The CDR3 bases are TGTGCCAGTAGCACCGGGACGGTTAATTCACCCCTCCATTTT.

V is TRBV7-9 and J is TRBJ2-7; 9 bases line up with TRBD1. This CDR3 is 15 amino acids long. After removal of 4 bases from V and 0 bases from J, the junction contained 4 bases not matched to a gene. Germline V lookup: CDR1 SEHNR, CDR2 FQNEAQ (reference sequence). The chain's CDR3 is CASSSEDRGSYEQYF. In DNA form, the CDR3 reads TGTGCCAGCAGCTCCGAGGACAGGGGCTCCTACGAGCAGTACTTC.

This sequence joins TRBV2 and TRBJ2-1; D is unresolved. CDR1 and CDR2 (germline): SNHLY, FYNNEI. This CDR3 spans 13 amino acids. V lost 8 bases to trimming and J lost 4 bases, with 12 bases between them. In nucleotides, the CDR3 is TGTGCCAGCTCGGAGCCCCTTTACAATGAGCAGTTCTTC. The encoded protein is CASSEPLYNEQFF.

This clonotype was seen a single time. The chain couples TRBV12-3 or TRBV12-4 to TRBJ2-7; the match to TRBD1 covers 7 bases. The CDR3 runs to 13 residues. The V gene end was trimmed by 8 bases and the J gene end by 2 bases; junction bases not matched to a gene: 6. CDR3 sequence reads: CASGRQGPYEQYF. CDR3 nucleotide sequence: TGTGCCAGCGGGAGACAGGGCCCCTACGAGCAGTACTTC.

The chain links TRBV20-1 to TRBJ1-1; 12 bases align to TRBD1. Germline assignment: CDR1 DFQATT and CDR2 SNEGSKA (reference sequence). V dropped 0 bases and J dropped 10; count of bases not matched to a gene: 6. CDR3 length: 14 residues. CDR3 in amino acids: CSAREVGQGAAAFF. The CDR3 DNA sequence: TGCAGTGCTAGAGAAGTGGGACAGGGGGCGGCAGCTTTCTTT.

The V call is TRBV9, the J call TRBJ2-7, with 14 bases lining up with TRBD2. Per germline, CDR1 SGDLS and CDR2 YYNGEE. This CDR3 comprises 15 residues. V trimming: 3 bases; J trimming: 6 bases; junction bases outside the gene matches: 5. The CDR3 spells CASSGSGTSGSEQYF. As DNA, the CDR3 is TGTGCCAGCAGCGGCTCCGGGACTAGCGGGAGCGAGCAGTACTTC.

The chain joins TRBV20-1 to TRBJ2-7, with D possibly matching TRBD2 (6 bases). Germline V gives CDR1 DFQATT, CDR2 SNEGSKA (reference sequence). The CDR3 extends over 13 amino acids. CDR3 sequence (DNA): TGCAGCCGGAGGGGTAGCGATCGCCGGGAGCAGTACTTC. Protein product: CSRRGSDRREQYF.

This clonotype was counted between two and nine times. V is TRBV7-8 and J is TRBJ2-1; 14 nucleotides agree with TRBD2. Germline V gene lookup returns CDR1 SGHVS and CDR2 FQNEAQ. This CDR3 region has 18 residues. Trimming removed 5 bases from V and 4 bases from J; junction bases left unmatched: 10. Here the CDR3 DNA reads TGTGCCAGCAGCCAAGGACTAGCGGGAGGTCTGGTGTACAATGAGCAGTTCTTC. It yields the protein CASSQGLAGGLVYNEQFF.

Only a few counts were recorded for this clonotype. This rearrangement joins TRBV6-1 to TRBJ1-2; TRBD1 aligns across 8 bases. Germline trimming cut 6 bases from V and 6 bases from J; bases unmatched to any gene: 9. Germline V gives CDR1 MNHNS, CDR2 SASEGT. The length of the CDR3 is 14 residues. The CDR3 region is CASRSGTGKDGYTF. The CDR3 nucleotides read TGTGCCAGCAGGTCCGGGACAGGAAAGGATGGCTACACCTTC.

This chain links TRBV3-1 with TRBJ2-5, with D unresolved. Trimming took off 1 base at V and 4 bases at J, with 7 bases between the two ends. The germline CDR1 and CDR2 sequences are LGHDT and YNNKEL (reference sequence). This CDR3 has 13 residues. CDR3 nucleotides: TGTGCCAGCAGCCAAGTTATCTTAGAGACCCAGTACTTC. Translated: CASSQVILETQYF.

This chain uses TRBV20-1 with TRBJ2-5; D perhaps matches TRBD2 (5 bases). CDR1 and CDR2 from the germline V gene are DFQATT and SNEGSKA (reference sequence). CDR3 size: 12 residues. V shed 7 bases and J shed 5 bases, with 14 bases lying between them. DNA of the CDR3: TGCAGTGACGCGGGCAGTCCTGAGACCCAGTACTTC. The encoded protein is CSDAGSPETQYF.

This clonotype was seen just once. This chain connects TRBV6-1 to TRBJ1-1; maybe TRBD1 (5 bases). Trimming left V 0 bases short and J 5 bases short, with 31 bases between. Germline values: CDR1 MNHNS, CDR2 SASEGT. The CDR3 runs to 21 residues. DNA of the CDR3: TGTGCCAGCAGTGAAGCTGGAACGGACCGGGGCGTAAGAGCGTCTTGGACTGAAGCTTTCTTT. This gives the protein CASSEAGTDRGVRASWTEAFF.

This sequence joins TRBV27 and TRBJ1-2, with 7 bases aligning to TRBD1. J was trimmed by 7 bases and V by 5 bases; bases with no gene match: 1. Germline assignment: CDR1 MNHEY and CDR2 SMNVEV (reference sequence). The CDR3 covers 11 residues. CDR3: CASSQGGGYTF. DNA for the CDR3: TGTGCCAGCAGTCAGGGGGGTGGCTACACCTTC.

This clonotype has a handful of counts. The genes are TRBV7-6 and TRBJ2-1, with TRBD2 matching over 8 bases. V was clipped by 5 bases and J by 7 bases; unmatched bases: 4. CDR1 is SGHVS, CDR2 FNYEAQ, per germline. This CDR3 is built from 13 residues. CDR3: CASSQRESNEQFF. The CDR3 bases are TGTGCCAGCAGCCAGCGGGAGAGTAATGAGCAGTTCTTC.

The chain links TRBV6-5 to TRBJ2-7; D perhaps matches TRBD1 (5 bases). The CDR3 spans 16 residues. Germline CDR1 reads MNHEY; CDR2 reads SVGAGI. V was shortened by 2 bases and J by 3 bases, with 17 bases between the two germline ends. CDR3 residues: CASSYRQGITHYEQYF. The CDR3 DNA reads TGTGCCAGCAGTTACCGGCAGGGTATTACTCACTACGAGCAGTACTTC.